A single sample gave rise to the 2 T cell receptor beta chains below, sequenced in a study of PD-1 blockade in classical Hodgkin lymphoma. TCRdb's table, derived via immunoSEQ multiplex PCR, lists solely in-frame clones and lacks some. The sample has over 3,500 clones, around two thirds seen once; the top ten hold around 33%. After autologous stem cell transplantation all patients relapsed, and prior brentuximab vedotin exposure differed between cohorts. This material consisted of peripheral blood mononuclear cells (PBMCs), taken at baseline. The receptors stem from a human donor with classical Hodgkin lymphoma.

The chain recombines TRBV30 with TRBJ2-2; D not resolved. The ends were cut back, 0 bases at V and 4 bases at J, with 12 bases in the middle. Germline assignment: CDR1 GTSNPN and CDR2 SVGIG (reference sequence). The CDR3 is 15 amino acids. The CDR3 reads CAWSVGRSGTGELFF. DNA of the CDR3: TGTGCCTGGAGTGTAGGCCGGTCGGGCACCGGGGAGCTGTTTTTT.

This clone was recorded a few times. This chain joins TRBV7-6 and TRBJ2-7; no firm D call. Germline CDR1 reads SGHVS; CDR2 reads FNYEAQ. The CDR3 consists of 11 residues. V was shortened by 1 base and J by 6 bases, with 4 bases between the two germline ends. The CDR3 DNA reads TGTGCCAGCAGCTTAGGGCCCGAGCAGTACTTC. Translating gives CASSLGPEQYF.